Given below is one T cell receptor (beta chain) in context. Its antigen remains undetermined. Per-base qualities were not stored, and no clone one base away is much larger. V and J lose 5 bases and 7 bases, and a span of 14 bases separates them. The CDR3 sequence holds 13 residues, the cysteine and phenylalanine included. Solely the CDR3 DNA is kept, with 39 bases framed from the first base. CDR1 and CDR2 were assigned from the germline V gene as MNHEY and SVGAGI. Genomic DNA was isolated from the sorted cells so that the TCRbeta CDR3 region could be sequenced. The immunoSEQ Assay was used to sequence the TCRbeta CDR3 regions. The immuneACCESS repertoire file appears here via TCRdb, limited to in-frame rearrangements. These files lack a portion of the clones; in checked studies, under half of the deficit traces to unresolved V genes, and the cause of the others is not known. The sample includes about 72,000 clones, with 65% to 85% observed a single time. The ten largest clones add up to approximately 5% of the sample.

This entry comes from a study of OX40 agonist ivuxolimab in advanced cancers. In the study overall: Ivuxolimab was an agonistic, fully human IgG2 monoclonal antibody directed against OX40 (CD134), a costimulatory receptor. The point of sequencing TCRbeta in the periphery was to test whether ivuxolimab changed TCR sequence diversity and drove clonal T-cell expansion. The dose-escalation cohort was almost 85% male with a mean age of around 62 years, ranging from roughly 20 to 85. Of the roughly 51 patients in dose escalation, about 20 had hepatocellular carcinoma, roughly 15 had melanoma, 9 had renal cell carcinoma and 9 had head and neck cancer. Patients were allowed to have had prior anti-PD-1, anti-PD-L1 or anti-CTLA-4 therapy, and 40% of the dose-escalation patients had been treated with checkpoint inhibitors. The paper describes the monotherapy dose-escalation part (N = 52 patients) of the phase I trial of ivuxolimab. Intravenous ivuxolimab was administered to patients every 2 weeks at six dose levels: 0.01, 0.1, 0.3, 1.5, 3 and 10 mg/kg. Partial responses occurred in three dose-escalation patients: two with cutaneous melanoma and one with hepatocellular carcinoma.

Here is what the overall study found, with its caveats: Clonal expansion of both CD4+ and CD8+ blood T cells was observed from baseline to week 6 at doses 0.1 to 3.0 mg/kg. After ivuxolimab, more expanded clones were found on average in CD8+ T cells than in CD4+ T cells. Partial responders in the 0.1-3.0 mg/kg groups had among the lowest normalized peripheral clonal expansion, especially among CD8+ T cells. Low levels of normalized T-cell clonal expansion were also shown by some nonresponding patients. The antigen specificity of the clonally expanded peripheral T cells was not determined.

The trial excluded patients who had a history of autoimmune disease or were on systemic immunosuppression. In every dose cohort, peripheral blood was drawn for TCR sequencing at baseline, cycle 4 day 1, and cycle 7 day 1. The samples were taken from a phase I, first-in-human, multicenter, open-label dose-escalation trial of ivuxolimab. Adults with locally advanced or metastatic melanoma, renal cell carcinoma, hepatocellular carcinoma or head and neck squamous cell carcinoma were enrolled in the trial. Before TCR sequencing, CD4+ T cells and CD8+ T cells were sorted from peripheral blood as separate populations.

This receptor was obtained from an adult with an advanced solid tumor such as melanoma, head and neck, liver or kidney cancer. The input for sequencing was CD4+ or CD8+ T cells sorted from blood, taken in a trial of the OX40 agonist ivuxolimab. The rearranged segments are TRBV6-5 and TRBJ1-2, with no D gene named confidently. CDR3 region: CASSPTFELGYTF. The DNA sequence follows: TGTGCCAGCAGTCCTACGTTTGAACTTGGCTACACCTTC.